This T cell receptor beta chain comes out of a study of T-cell reconstitution after alpha-beta-depleted transplantation in children. Preparation of the TCRbeta library involved a method that used unique molecular identifiers. MiXCR was run by TCRdb on the PCR reads, yielding one entry per CDR3 protein. The table includes a few hundred thousand distinct CDR3 sequences, around 15% detected once. This CDR3 is 13 amino acids long. The germline V gene encodes CDR1 PRHDT and CDR2 FYEKMQ (reference sequence). Germline trimming cut 5 bases from V and 4 bases from J; bases unmatched to any gene: 2. On this clonotype itself: Antigen: not known.

Broader study findings: T-cell numbers and diversity, one year after transplant, stemmed largely from T cells that were newly produced.

The sample was PBMCs, mostly from graft donor cells, taken 360 days after TCRalphabeta/CD19-depleted stem cell transplant. This receptor was obtained from a boy in the first two years of life who had a stem cell transplant for Wiskott-Aldrich syndrome, so the T cells may come from the graft donor. The chain combines TRBV13 with TRBJ2-1, with TRBD1 matching 7 bases. The CDR3 sequence is CASSVQGYNEQFF. CDR3 bases: TGTGCCAGCAGCGTACAGGGGTACAATGAGCAGTTCTTC.